Listed here are 24 T cell receptor beta chains from one sample, sequenced in a study of control samples from healthy donors and cancer patients. Profiling relied on immunoSEQ multiplex PCR, and the TCRdb table lists in-frame clones only, not all of them. Of 120,000 to 150,000 clones listed, 89% are singletons. Sequenced: blood. The receptors come from a man aged 30 to 45 in good health.

The chain employs TRBV27 and TRBJ2-5; a weak D match, TRBD1 (7 bases). There are 16 residues in the CDR3. Germline V gene sequence: CDR1 MNHEY, CDR2 SMNVEV (reference sequence). Between the trimmed V and J ends, which lost 6 bases and 5 bases, there was a span of 22 bases. DNA of the CDR3: TGTGCCAGCAGGCGCGGGACAGAGCCTATCCGGGAGACCCAGTACTTC. Translating gives CASRRGTEPIRETQYF.

The chain is built from TRBV19 and TRBJ1-6; no definite D call. Germline assignment: CDR1 LNHDA and CDR2 SQIVND (reference sequence). CDR3 size: 13 residues. With 3 bases removed from V and 15 bases from J, the gap between germline ends came to 15 bases. CDR3 DNA sequence: TGTGCCAGTAGTATCCCGGGTCTTGCACTCCTCCACTTT. It translates to CASSIPGLALLHF.

The rearrangement uses TRBV25-1 and TRBJ1-5; a possible D gene is TRBD1 (5 bases). This CDR3 comprises 14 residues. Between the trimmed V and J ends, which lost 3 bases and 6 bases, there was a span of 12 bases. Germline V gives CDR1 MGHDK, CDR2 SYGVNS. In DNA form, the CDR3 reads TGTGCCAGCAGTGAGGGGGTGGGGGGTCAGCCCCAGCATTTT. It yields the protein CASSEGVGGQPQHF.

This clone was recorded once. The V and J genes are TRBV5-1 and TRBJ2-7, with 7 bases lining up with TRBD2. Unmatched junction bases numbered 3, after V lost 5 bases and J lost 1 base. The CDR3 length is 13 residues. CDR1 SGHRS and CDR2 YFSETQ come from the germline V gene. The CDR3, as DNA: TGCGCCAGCAGGGCTAGCGGATCCTACGAGCAGTACTTC. This translates into CASRASGSYEQYF.

This clone was recorded only once. The rearrangement links TRBV3-1 (or the pseudogene TRBV3-2) to TRBJ2-7; 7 positions agree with TRBD1. Germline CDR1 LGHDT, CDR2 YNNKEL (reference sequence). V shed 0 bases, J shed 0 bases, and the junction held 5 bases outside the gene matches. CDR3 length: 16 residues. The CDR3 spells CASSQELGTASYEQYF. CDR3 coding DNA: TGTGCCAGCAGCCAAGAACTTGGGACAGCCTCCTACGAGCAGTACTTC.

This chain connects TRBV5-1 to TRBJ1-6, with D perhaps matching TRBD1 (6 bases). V was shortened by 4 bases and J by 6 bases, with 14 bases between the two germline ends. The CDR3 is made up of 15 amino acids. The germline V gene encodes CDR1 SGHRS and CDR2 YFSETQ. As DNA, the CDR3 is TGCGCCAGCAGCCCGGACGCCAGGGGTAATTCACCCCTCCACTTT. Translating it yields CASSPDARGNSPLHF.

Only one count was recorded for this clone. This chain connects TRBV7-9 to TRBJ2-1; TRBD1 agrees at 12 bases. The CDR3 totals 15 residues. V shed 3 bases and J 5 bases; nucleotides not matched to a gene: 2. Germline CDR1 SEHNR, CDR2 FQNEAQ (reference sequence). The CDR3 DNA reads as TGTGCCAGCAGCTTGGGACAGGGGGCAAACAATGAGCAGTTCTTC. Encoded protein: CASSLGQGANNEQFF. Filled out from reference TRBV7-9 and TRBJ2-1, the complete variable domain reads DTGVSQNPRHKITKRGQNVTFRCDPISEHNRLYWYRQTLGQGPEFLTYFQNEAQLEKSRLLSDRFSAERPKGSFSTLEIQRTEQGDSAMYLCASSLGQGANNEQFFGPGTRLTVL.

V and J are TRBV7-3 and TRBJ2-1; D unresolved. V was cut by 2 bases and J by 5 bases, with 10 bases left in between. The length of the CDR3 is 14 residues. Per germline, CDR1 SGHTA and CDR2 FQGTGA. The CDR3 coding sequence is TGTGCCAGCAGCTTAGCTCATTACGACAATGAGCAGTTCTTC. This translates into CASSLAHYDNEQFF.

The chain is built from TRBV19 and TRBJ2-7; tentatively, D is TRBD2 (6 bases). Deletions cut 5 bases from V and 2 bases from J, with 19 bases between. The germline V gene has CDR1 LNHDA and CDR2 SQIVND (reference sequence). There are 16 residues in the CDR3. CDR3 in amino acids: CASSDPGGILAYEQYF. CDR3 bases: TGTGCCAGTAGTGACCCCGGGGGAATCCTCGCCTACGAGCAGTACTTC.

The chain uses TRBV11-3 and TRBJ2-3; no firm D call. The germline gives CDR1 SGHNT, CDR2 YENEEA. The CDR3 consists of 15 residues. V was clipped by 5 bases and J by 4 bases, with 16 bases between them. The CDR3 spells CASSLGPPPADTQYF. The CDR3 DNA sequence: TGTGCCAGCAGCCTCGGGCCTCCTCCGGCAGATACGCAGTATTTT.

This clone was recorded a few times. The genes are TRBV24-1 and TRBJ2-2, with 11 nucleotides matching TRBD1. J was trimmed by 4 bases and V by 2 bases; bases with no gene match: 2. This CDR3 has 16 amino acids. Germline-derived CDR1 and CDR2 are KGHDR and SFDVKD. CDR3 DNA: TGTGCCACCAGTGATTCGGGACAGGGGGGCACCGGGGAGCTGTTTTTT. Translated, it gives CATSDSGQGGTGELFF.

V and J are TRBV25-1 and TRBJ1-1; no firm D call. The CDR3 consists of 13 residues. Trimming took 2 bases from V and 5 from J, leaving 9 bases between them. CDR1 and CDR2 from the germline V gene are MGHDK and SYGVNS. DNA for the CDR3: TGTGCCAGCAGTGAAGAGGGAAAGACTGAAGCTTTCTTT. Amino acid sequence: CASSEEGKTEAFF.

This sequence joins TRBV6-5 and TRBJ1-1; 7 bases map to TRBD1. The V gene's germline CDR1 is MNHEY and CDR2 SVGAGI. This CDR3 region has 13 residues. Trimming cost V 5 bases and J 4 bases; bases outside gene matches: 4. CDR3 residues: CASSPRQGTEAFF. CDR3 nucleotide sequence: TGTGCCAGCAGTCCAAGACAGGGCACTGAAGCTTTCTTT.

V and J are TRBV6-2 or TRBV6-3 and TRBJ2-1; 7 nucleotides match TRBD2. This CDR3 is 15 amino acids long. V gave up 2 bases and J gave up 4 bases; unmatched junction bases: 5. CDR1 and CDR2 from the germline V gene are MNHEY and SVGEGT. The CDR3 is CASSYASGFYNEQFF. The DNA for the CDR3 is TGTGCCAGCAGTTACGCTAGCGGTTTTTACAATGAGCAGTTCTTC.

V and J are TRBV15 and TRBJ1-1; D ambiguous. The CDR3 is 15 amino acids. V was clipped by 3 bases and J by 1 base, with 12 bases between them. Per germline, CDR1 LNHNV and CDR2 YYDKDF (reference sequence). The CDR3 protein is CATSRGGSQNTEAFF. As DNA, the CDR3 is TGTGCCACCAGCAGGGGAGGCAGTCAGAACACTGAAGCTTTCTTT. Variable domain in full (rest from reference TRBV15 and TRBJ1-1): DAMVIQNPRYQVTQFGKPVTLSCSQTLNHNVMYWYQQKSSQAPKLLFHYYDKDFNNEADTPDNFQSRRPNTSFCFLDIRSPGLGDTAMYLCATSRGGSQNTEAFFGQGTRLTVV.

This clone was picked up one time. The chain recombines TRBV4-3 with TRBJ2-2; 9 bases are a match to TRBD2. Trimming cost V 1 base and J 5 bases; bases outside gene matches: 14. Germline V gene data show CDR1 as LGHNA and CDR2 as YSLEER. The CDR3 consists of 19 residues. CDR3 sequence reads: CASSQGPVGRGGATGELFF. In nucleotides, the CDR3 is TGCGCCAGCAGCCAAGGCCCAGTTGGTCGCGGGGGGGCTACCGGGGAGCTGTTTTTT.

The V and J genes are TRBV7-9 and TRBJ1-3, with D uncertain. V lost 0 bases to trimming and J lost 3 bases, with 3 bases between them. CDR1 SEHNR and CDR2 FQNEAQ come from the germline V gene (reference sequence). CDR3 length: 13 residues. Here the CDR3 DNA reads TGTGCCAGCAGCTTAGCCGGTGGAAACACCATATATTTT. Translating it yields CASSLAGGNTIYF.

The CDR3 coding sequence is TGTGCCAGTACCAGACTAGCGGGAGGGAATGAGCAGTTCTTC. Amino acid sequence: CASTRLAGGNEQFF. The rearrangement uses TRBV19 and TRBJ2-1; 14 bases align to TRBD2. This CDR3 region has 14 residues. V gave up 7 bases and J gave up 7 bases; unmatched junction bases: 3. Per the germline V gene, CDR1 is LNHDA and CDR2 is SQIVND (reference sequence).

This chain links TRBV18 with TRBJ2-1, with TRBD2 identical over 8 bases. Trimming took 3 bases from V and 10 from J; bases not matched to a gene: 8. CDR1 is KGHSH and CDR2 is LQKENI in the germline V gene. This CDR3 has 14 residues. CDR3 bases: TGTGCCAGCTCACCCCTCACTAGCGGCCAAGAGCAGTTCTTC. It encodes CASSPLTSGQEQFF.

This clone was picked up one time. The chain is built from TRBV7-3 and TRBJ2-1; no clear D gene. The CDR3 runs 13 residues. The ends were cut back, 5 bases at V and 9 bases at J, with 14 bases in the middle. CDR1 is SGHTA and CDR2 is FQGTGA in the germline V gene. The CDR3 DNA sequence: TGTGCCAGCAGCCCTAGAGGTGGGCTTGAGCAGTTCTTC. As protein: CASSPRGGLEQFF.

The chain joins TRBV14 to TRBJ2-3; D not certain. Trimming stripped 3 bases from V and 9 bases from J, with 16 bases between. Germline CDR1 reads SGHDN; CDR2 reads FVKESK. CDR3 length: 14 residues. In DNA form, the CDR3 reads TGTGCCAGCAGCCACCTCTTCCTACAAGGCACGCAGTATTTT. Protein product: CASSHLFLQGTQYF.

At least ten counts were recorded for this clone. The V and J genes are TRBV4-2 and TRBJ1-3; TRBD1 aligns across 7 bases. Germline trimming cut 4 bases from V and 2 bases from J; bases unmatched to any gene: 11. From germline, CDR1 is LGHNA and CDR2 YNFKEQ. The CDR3 is made up of 17 amino acids. The CDR3 here is CASSPQEGDSAGNTIYF. The CDR3 DNA sequence: TGTGCCAGCAGCCCCCAGGAAGGGGACAGCGCTGGAAACACCATATATTTT.

This rearrangement joins TRBV7-2 to TRBJ1-2, with unresolved D. Germline V gives CDR1 SGHTA, CDR2 FQGNSA. The CDR3 length is 14 residues. V lost 4 bases and J lost 2, with 11 bases in between. The DNA of the CDR3 is TGTGCCAGCAGCTCCCCCGCCCAGAACTATGGCTACACCTTC. This gives the protein CASSSPAQNYGYTF.

Here the CDR3 reads CASSLAGGTSGYEQYF. The CDR3 DNA reads as TGTGCCAGCAGCTTGGCGGGGGGGACTAGCGGTTACGAGCAGTACTTC. J is TRBJ2-7 and V is TRBV5-5, with 11 bases aligning to TRBD2. Germline CDR1 is SGHKS and CDR2 is YYEKEE (reference sequence). This CDR3 comprises 16 residues. Trimming took 0 bases from V and 4 from J; bases not matched to a gene: 6.